This TCR beta chain originates from a study of CD8 T cells in Susac syndrome. Reverse transcription of about 0.45 to 1 ug RNA was performed with random hexamers. Across 54 Vbeta and 13 Jbeta, immunoSEQ multiplex PCR amplified TCR beta CDR3. TCRdb processed the immunoSEQ multiplex PCR reads anew with MiXCR; each CDR3 protein has one entry. The repertoire consists of approximately 270,000 distinct CDR3 sequences, with 90% to 95% occurring once and the leading ten covering about 0.071%. CD8+ and CD4+ T cells circulating in blood were sequenced for TCR beta. The patients serving as multiple sclerosis controls were treatment-naive. They had stable or active relapsing-remitting disease and fulfilled revised McDonald criteria. V was clipped by 3 bases and J by 7 bases, with 16 bases between them. The CDR3 runs to 14 residues. Germline CDR1 is SQVTM and CDR2 is ANQGSEA.

V is TRBV29-1 and J is TRBJ2-1; D unresolved. The clonotype comes from a human donor with multiple sclerosis. The sequenced sample consisted of CD4+ T cells from PBMCs. CDR3 nucleotide sequence: TGCAGCGTTGAGGAAGCTCCTGGCCTAAATGAGCAGTTCTTC. Its translation is CSVEEAPGLNEQFF.